Sequencing of this T cell receptor (beta chain) was carried out in a study of blood T cell repertoires in COVID-19. Sequencing was performed with immunoSEQ multiplex PCR; in TCRdb, only in-frame clones are kept and a portion is missing. The sample consists of under 250,000 clones, roughly 90% of them appearing once. Trimming took 4 bases from V and 2 from J; bases not matched to a gene: 5. Germline values: CDR1 ENHRY, CDR2 SYGVKD. CDR3 length: 16 residues. The clonotype comes from a man in his sixties with acute or convalescent COVID-19. The chain is built from TRBV10-3 and TRBJ2-1; 10 nucleotides match TRBD1. The material sequenced was peripheral blood. CDR3 DNA: TGTGCCATCAGTGGCGGGGACAGGGGTACCTACAATGAGCAGTTCTTC. Amino acid sequence: CAISGGDRGTYNEQFF.